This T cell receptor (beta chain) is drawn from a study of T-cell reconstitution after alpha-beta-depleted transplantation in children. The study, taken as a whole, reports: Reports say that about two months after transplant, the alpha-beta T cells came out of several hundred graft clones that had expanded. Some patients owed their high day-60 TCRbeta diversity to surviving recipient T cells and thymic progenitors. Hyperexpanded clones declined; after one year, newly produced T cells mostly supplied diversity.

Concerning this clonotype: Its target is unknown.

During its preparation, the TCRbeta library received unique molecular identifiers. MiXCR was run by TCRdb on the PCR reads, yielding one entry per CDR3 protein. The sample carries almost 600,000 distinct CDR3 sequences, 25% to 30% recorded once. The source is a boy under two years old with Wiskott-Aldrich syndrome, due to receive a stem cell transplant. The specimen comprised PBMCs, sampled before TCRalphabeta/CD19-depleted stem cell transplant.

CDR3 bases: TGCAGCGTTGAAGCCCCGAAGACCCAGTACTTC. Encoded protein: CSVEAPKTQYF. J is TRBJ2-5 and V is TRBV29-1, with no clear D. V shed 1 base and J shed 6 bases, with 6 bases lying between them. CDR3 size: 11 residues. Germline CDR1 is SQVTM and CDR2 is ANQGSEA.